This TCR beta chain was profiled in a study of blood T cell repertoires in COVID-19. Trimming took 2 bases from V and 0 from J, leaving 11 bases between them. There are 16 residues in the CDR3. Germline assignment: CDR1 MNHEY and CDR2 SMNVEV (reference sequence). Assay: immunoSEQ multiplex PCR; the TCRdb copy retains only in-frame clones and omits some. This sample yields under 70,000 clones, of which approximately 90% are seen a single time; under 6.5% belongs to the top ten. Sequenced: peripheral blood. This receptor was obtained from a woman in her sixties with COVID-19, enrolled during active disease. The chain uses TRBV27 and TRBJ2-1; no clear D gene. The CDR3 nucleotides read TGTGCCAGCAGTTTAAGTCTGCGCTACTCCTACAATGAGCAGTTCTTC. This translates into CASSLSLRYSYNEQFF.